This TCR beta chain was profiled in a study of monozygotic twins with inflammatory bowel disease. The germline V gene has CDR1 MNHEY and CDR2 SMNVEV (reference sequence). The CDR3 extends over 12 amino acids. Reprocessing the 5' RACE reads, TCRdb reports a single entry for every CDR3 protein and omits DNA. Its table lists 330,000 or so distinct CDR3 sequences. This sequence originates from a human donor with ulcerative colitis or Crohn's disease, or a healthy co-twin of an affected twin (not recorded which). The sequencing input was blood. This sequence joins TRBV27 and TRBJ2-5; absent DNA, TCRdb's TRBD1 call cannot be checked. The CDR3 sequence is CASSSRGQTQYF.